This TCR beta chain is drawn from a study of cytomegalovirus exposure and HLA in healthy donors. Produced via immunoSEQ multiplex PCR; TCRdb's table is partial and in-frame only. The data show 90,000 to 140,000 clones, about 85% seen once. CDR3 size: 13 residues. Germline CDR1 SQVTM, CDR2 ANQGSEA. Trimming removed 3 bases from V and 5 bases from J, with 13 bases in between. Sequenced input: PBMCs. The TCR sequence derives from a woman younger than 30 in good health and CMV-seropositive. V gene TRBV29-1 combines with J gene TRBJ1-1; tentatively, D is TRBD1 (5 bases). The chain's CDR3 is CSVEGGIGTEAFF. The CDR3 DNA reads TGCAGCGTTGAGGGGGGGATTGGGACTGAAGCTTTCTTT. Full variable domain (missing parts from reference TRBV29-1 and TRBJ1-1): SAVISQKPSRDICQRGTSLTIQCQVDSQVTMMFWYRQQPGQSLTLIATANQGSEATYESGFVIDKFPISRPNLTFSTLTVSNMSPEDSSIYLCSVEGGIGTEAFFGQGTRLTVV.